These T cell receptor beta chains were read from a single sample in a study of control samples from healthy donors and cancer patients. Sequencing used immunoSEQ multiplex PCR; TCRdb keeps in-frame clones, though not all of them. Here the sample spans around 100,000 clones, roughly 92% being singletons. Source material: blood. The source of these receptors is a human donor in good health. The donor label of this sample is uncertain. The CDR3 runs from the conserved cysteine through the conserved F or W. The D gene is left open where the match is weak.

TRBV4-1	TRBD1	CASSQERDSPEAFF
TRBV5-6	.	CASSVGTYNEQFF
TRBV24-1	TRBD1	CATSDFSAGGMDGYTF
TRBV20-1	.	CSAQDRYTF
TRBV19	.	CASTPAPYEQYF
TRBV10-3	.	CAISAGTSYEQYF
TRBV3-1/TRBV3-2	.	CASSLARGVEAFF
TRBV27	TRBD1	CASSLGQGDGYTF
TRBV28	.	CASSLRGGLEGRLEQYF
TRBV2	.	CASSADRKKFRLFF
TRBV14	.	CASSQEWGIRDEKLFF
TRBV30	TRBD1	CAWSIQGAHNSPLHF
TRBV6-5	.	CASNRQGLLETQYF
TRBV19	.	CASSMGAGDQAFF
TRBV3-1/TRBV3-2	.	CASSPGTASYGYTF
TRBV5-4	.	CASSYPGRDITGELFF
TRBV7-9	TRBD2	CASSLLSGEDTDTQYF
TRBV9	TRBD2	CASSLGTSGGRYNEQFF
TRBV19	TRBD1	CASSPFTGVGNTEAFF
TRBV19	.	CASSMGENSGNTIYF
TRBV27	.	CASSWRTGLGANVLTF
TRBV18	.	CASSPRETQAYEQYF
TRBV5-1	TRBD1	CASSPNWIGQGNSYNEQFF
TRBV3-1/TRBV3-2	.	CASSAGLGFIIGNTIYF
TRBV7-9	.	CASSSIGLRAFF
TRBV19	TRBD2	CASTPGGASTDTQYF
TRBV6-5	.	CASRVGNYGYTF
TRBV2	.	CASSARGNEQFF
TRBV12-5	.	CASGLPSPGSRLFF
TRBV18	.	CASSPPGVGYGYTF
TRBV7-3	.	CASSFKGVHEQFF
TRBV6-5	.	CASSYSGREQYF
TRBV15	.	CATRRGSSGNTIYF
TRBV11-2	.	CASLGQPNTGELFF
TRBV27	TRBD2	CASSPLAGGLIEQFF
TRBV6-1	TRBD1	CASSDQQGYQETQYF
TRBV27	TRBD2	CASSLRGGFGDTQYF
TRBV19	.	CASSIPPDGSYNEQFF
TRBV5-1	TRBD1	CASSRDRARANYGYTF
TRBV3-1/TRBV3-2	.	CASSQDRWAERMNTEAFF
TRBV20-1	.	CSAKGLFEQFF
TRBV6-6	.	CASSYNYQETQYF
TRBV7-2	TRBD2	CASSPRGLAGYNEQFF
TRBV5-1	.	CASSFSGAYEQYF
TRBV28	TRBD1	CASSARDRGSYGYTF
TRBV10-3	TRBD2	CAVATGTSFTDTQYF
TRBV19	.	CASRYSGNTGELFF
TRBV7-9	.	CASSLRENTEAFF
TRBV15	TRBD1	CATSREGDRGTEAFF
TRBV5-8	.	CASSPREVGNQPQHF
TRBV11-3	TRBD1	CASSLPGGDHKNQPQHF
TRBV19	.	CASSPSASGNTIYF
TRBV6-1	TRBD1	CASSGTGGPYSNQPQHF